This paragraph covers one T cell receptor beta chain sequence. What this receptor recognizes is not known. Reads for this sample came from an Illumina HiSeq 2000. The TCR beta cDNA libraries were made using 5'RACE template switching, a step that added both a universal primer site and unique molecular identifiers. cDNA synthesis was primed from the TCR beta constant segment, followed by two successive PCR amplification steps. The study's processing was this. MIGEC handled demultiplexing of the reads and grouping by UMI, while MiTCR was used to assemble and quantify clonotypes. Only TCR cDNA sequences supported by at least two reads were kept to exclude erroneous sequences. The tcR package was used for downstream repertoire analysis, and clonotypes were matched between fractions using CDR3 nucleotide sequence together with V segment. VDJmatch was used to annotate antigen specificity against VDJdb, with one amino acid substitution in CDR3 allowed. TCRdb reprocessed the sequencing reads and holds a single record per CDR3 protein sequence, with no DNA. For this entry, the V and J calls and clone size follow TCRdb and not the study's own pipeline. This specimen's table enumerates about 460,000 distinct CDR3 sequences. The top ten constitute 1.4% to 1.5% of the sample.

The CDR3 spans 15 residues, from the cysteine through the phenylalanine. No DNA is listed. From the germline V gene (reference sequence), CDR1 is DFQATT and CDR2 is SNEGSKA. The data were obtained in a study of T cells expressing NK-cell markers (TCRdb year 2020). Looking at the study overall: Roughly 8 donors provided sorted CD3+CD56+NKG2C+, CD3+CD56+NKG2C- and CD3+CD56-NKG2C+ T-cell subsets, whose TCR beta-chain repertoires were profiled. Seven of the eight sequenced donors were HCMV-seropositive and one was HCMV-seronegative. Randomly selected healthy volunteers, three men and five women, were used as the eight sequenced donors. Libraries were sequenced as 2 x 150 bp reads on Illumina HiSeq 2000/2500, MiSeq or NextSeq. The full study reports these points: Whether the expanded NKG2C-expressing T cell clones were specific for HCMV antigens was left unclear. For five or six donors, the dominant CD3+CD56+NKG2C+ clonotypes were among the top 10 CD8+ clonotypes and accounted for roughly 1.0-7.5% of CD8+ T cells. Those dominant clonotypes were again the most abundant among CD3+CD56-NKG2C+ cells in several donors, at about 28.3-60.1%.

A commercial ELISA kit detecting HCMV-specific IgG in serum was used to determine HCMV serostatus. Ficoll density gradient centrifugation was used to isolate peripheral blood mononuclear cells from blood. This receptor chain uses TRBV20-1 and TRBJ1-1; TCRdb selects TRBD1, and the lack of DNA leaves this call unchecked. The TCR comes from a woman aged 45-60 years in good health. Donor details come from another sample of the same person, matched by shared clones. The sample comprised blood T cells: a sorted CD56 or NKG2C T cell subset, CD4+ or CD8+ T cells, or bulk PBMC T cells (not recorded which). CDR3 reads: CSAPNFGGLNTEAFF.